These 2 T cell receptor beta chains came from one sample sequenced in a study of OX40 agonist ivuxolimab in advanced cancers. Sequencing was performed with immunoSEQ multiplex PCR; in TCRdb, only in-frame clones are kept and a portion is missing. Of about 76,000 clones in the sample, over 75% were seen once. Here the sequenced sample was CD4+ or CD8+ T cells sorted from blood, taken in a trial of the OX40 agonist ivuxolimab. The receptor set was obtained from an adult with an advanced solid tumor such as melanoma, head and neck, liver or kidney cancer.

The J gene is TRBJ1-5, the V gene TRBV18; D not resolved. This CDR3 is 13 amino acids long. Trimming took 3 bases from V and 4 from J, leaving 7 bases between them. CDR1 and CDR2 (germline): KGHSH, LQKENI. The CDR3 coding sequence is TGTGCCAGCTCACCTGGCACAAATCAGCCCCAGCATTTT. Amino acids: CASSPGTNQPQHF.

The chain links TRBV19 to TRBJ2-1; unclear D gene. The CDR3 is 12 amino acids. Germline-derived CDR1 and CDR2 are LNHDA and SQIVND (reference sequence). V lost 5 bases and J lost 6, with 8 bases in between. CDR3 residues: CASSVRGNEQFF. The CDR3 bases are TGTGCCAGTAGTGTTCGTGGCAATGAGCAGTTCTTC.